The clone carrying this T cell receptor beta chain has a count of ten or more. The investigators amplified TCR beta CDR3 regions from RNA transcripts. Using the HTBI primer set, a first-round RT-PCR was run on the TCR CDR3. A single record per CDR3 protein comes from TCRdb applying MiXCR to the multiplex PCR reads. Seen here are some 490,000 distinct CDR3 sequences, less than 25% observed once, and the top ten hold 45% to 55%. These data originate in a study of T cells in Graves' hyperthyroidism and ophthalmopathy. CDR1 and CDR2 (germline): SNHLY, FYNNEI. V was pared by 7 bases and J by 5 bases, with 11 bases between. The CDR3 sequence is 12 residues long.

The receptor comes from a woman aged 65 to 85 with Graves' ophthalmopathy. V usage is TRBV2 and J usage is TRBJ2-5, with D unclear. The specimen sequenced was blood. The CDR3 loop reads CASTPVGETQYF. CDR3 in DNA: TGTGCCAGCACCCCCGTTGGGGAGACCCAGTACTTC.